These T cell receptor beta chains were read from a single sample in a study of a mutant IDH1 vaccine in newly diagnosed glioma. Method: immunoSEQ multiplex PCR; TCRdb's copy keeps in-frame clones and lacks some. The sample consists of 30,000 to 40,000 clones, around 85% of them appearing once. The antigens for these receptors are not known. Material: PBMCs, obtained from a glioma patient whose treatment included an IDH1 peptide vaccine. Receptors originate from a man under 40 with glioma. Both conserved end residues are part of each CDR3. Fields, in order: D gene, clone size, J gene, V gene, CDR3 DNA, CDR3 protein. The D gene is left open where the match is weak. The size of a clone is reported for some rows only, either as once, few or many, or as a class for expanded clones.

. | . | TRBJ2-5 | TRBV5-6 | TGTGCCAGCAGCCTGGGACGGACAGAGACCCAGTACTTC | CASSLGRTETQYF
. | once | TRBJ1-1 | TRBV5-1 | TGCGCCAGCAGCTTGGTTTGGGAGACGACTGAAGCTTTCTTT | CASSLVWETTEAFF
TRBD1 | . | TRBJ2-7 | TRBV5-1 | TGCGCCAGCAGCTTGGGGGACAGTTCCTACGAGCAGTACTTC | CASSLGDSSYEQYF
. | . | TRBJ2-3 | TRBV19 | TGTGCCAGTAGTAAGAGGGAGGCCTTACGCACAGATACGCAGTATTTT | CASSKREALRTDTQYF
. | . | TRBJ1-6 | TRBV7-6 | TGTGCCAGCAGCTCAAAGCAGGGAGACCCCCTCCACTTT | CASSSKQGDPLHF
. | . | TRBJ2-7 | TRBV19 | TGTGCCAGTAGCATCGCCCCCGGCTACGAGCAGTACTTC | CASSIAPGYEQYF
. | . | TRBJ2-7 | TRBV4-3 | TGCGCCAGCAGCCAAGATCGGGAAGACTACGAGCAGTACTTC | CASSQDREDYEQYF
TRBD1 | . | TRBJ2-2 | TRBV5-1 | TGCGCCAGCAGGGAGACAGGGGCCTCGAACGGGGAGCTGTTTTTT | CASRETGASNGELFF
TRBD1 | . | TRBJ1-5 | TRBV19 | TGTGCCAGTAGTATAGATCTATACGGCAGGGGGCGCATCACTTACAATCAGCCCCAGCATTTT | CASSIDLYGRGRITYNQPQHF
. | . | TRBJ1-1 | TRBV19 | TGTGCCAGTAGACCCACAGGGTTGAACACTGAAGCTTTCTTT | CASRPTGLNTEAFF
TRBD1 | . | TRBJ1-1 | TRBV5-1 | TGCGCCAGCAGCCCCCGGACAGGGGGCACTGAAGCTTTCTTT | CASSPRTGGTEAFF
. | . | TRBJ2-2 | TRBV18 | TGTGCCAGCTCACCACTTCCCGACAGCACGAACACCGGGGAGCTGTTTTTT | CASSPLPDSTNTGELFF
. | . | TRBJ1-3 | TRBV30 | TGTGCCTGGTCCAACCCACAGGGACGCCCCTCTGGAAACACCATATATTTT | CAWSNPQGRPSGNTIYF
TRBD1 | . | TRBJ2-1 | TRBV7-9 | TGTGCCAGCTCCCCGACAGGGAAAACAGTTGGGGATGAGCAGTTCTTC | CASSPTGKTVGDEQFF
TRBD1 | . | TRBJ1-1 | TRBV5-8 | TGTGCCAGCAGCACCAGGACAGGGGGAAACACTGAAGCTTTCTTT | CASSTRTGGNTEAFF
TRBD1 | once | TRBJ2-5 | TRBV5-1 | TGCGCCAGCAGCTCCAATACAGGGGGCGAGGAGACCCAGTACTTC | CASSSNTGGEETQYF
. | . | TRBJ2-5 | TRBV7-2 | TGTGCCAGCAGCGTTCATTTGCAGGGAGAGACCCAGTACTTC | CASSVHLQGETQYF
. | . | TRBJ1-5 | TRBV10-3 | TGTGCCATCAGTGAGTCGTTGGCCGGGCCCCAGCATTTT | CAISESLAGPQHF
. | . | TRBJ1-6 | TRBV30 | TGTGCCTGGAGTGTAGGGCAGGGCATCCTTCGACCCCTCCACTTT | CAWSVGQGILRPLHF
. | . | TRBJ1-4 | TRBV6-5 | TGTGCCAGCAGTTCCACAACAGGGCCAACTAATGAAAAACTGTTTTTT | CASSSTTGPTNEKLFF
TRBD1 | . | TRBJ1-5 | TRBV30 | TGTGCCTGGAGTGTACTTGGGACAGGTAATCAGCCCCAGCATTTT | CAWSVLGTGNQPQHF
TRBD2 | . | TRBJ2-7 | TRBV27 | TGTGCCAGCAGTCCCGGACTAGCGGGAGTTAACGAGCAGTACTTC | CASSPGLAGVNEQYF
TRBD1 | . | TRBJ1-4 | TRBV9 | TGTGCCAGCAGCGTAGCTCCGACAGGGTCTAATGAAAAACTGTTTTTT | CASSVAPTGSNEKLFF
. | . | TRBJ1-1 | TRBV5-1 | TGCGCCAGCAGCTTGGCTTCGGGGGGCGGCTTCCCTGAAGCTTTCTTT | CASSLASGGGFPEAFF
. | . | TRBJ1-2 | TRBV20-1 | TGCAGTGCTAGGAGTGCTCGGGGCTACACCTTC | CSARSARGYTF
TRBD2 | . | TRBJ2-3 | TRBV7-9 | TGTGCCAGCAGCCATTCCACTAGCGGGAGGGGGTTCGGCACAGATACGCAGTATTTT | CASSHSTSGRGFGTDTQYF
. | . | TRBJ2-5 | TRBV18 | TGTGCCAGCTCACCACCTGAGGACAAAGAGACCCAGTACTTC | CASSPPEDKETQYF
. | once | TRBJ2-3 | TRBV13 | TGTGCCAGCAGCTTAGCTACGGGGTGGAGGGACACAGATACGCAGTATTTT | CASSLATGWRDTDTQYF
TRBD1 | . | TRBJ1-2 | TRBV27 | TGTGCCAGCAGTTCTACACAGGGGATCTATGGCTACACCTTC | CASSSTQGIYGYTF
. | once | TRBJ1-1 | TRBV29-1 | TGCAGCGTTGCTGTGAACACTGAAGCTTTCTTT | CSVAVNTEAFF
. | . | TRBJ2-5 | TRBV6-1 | TGTGCCAGCAGTGAAAATGTTAGCGAGACCCAGTACTTC | CASSENVSETQYF
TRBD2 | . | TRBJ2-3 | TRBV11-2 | TGTGCCAGCAGAGCGAAGGCGGGAGGGAGTACAGATACGCAGTATTTT | CASRAKAGGSTDTQYF
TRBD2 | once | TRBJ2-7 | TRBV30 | TGTGCCTGGTCGGGAGGCACCTACGAGCAGTACTTC | CAWSGGTYEQYF
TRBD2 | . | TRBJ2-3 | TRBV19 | TGTGCCACCGGGACTACCCTCACAGATACGCAGTATTTT | CATGTTLTDTQYF
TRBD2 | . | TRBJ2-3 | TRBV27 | TGTGCCACACACCCTTATTACCTAGCGGGGGGGACGAATACGCAGTATTTT | CATHPYYLAGGTNTQYF
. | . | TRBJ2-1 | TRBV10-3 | TGTGCCATCAGTGAGTCAGTGGGGCTTAGCTCCTACAATGAGCAGTTCTTC | CAISESVGLSSYNEQFF